The clone carrying this T cell receptor beta chain was found once. Using a J-beta primer mix together with a sample-barcoded 5' primer, a second PCR was run for about 7 to 12 cycles. MiXCR, run by TCRdb on the 5' RACE reads, gives a single entry per CDR3 protein. Of some 760,000 distinct CDR3 sequences listed, around a quarter were seen once; the top ten hold 9.4%. This specimen comes from a study of blood T cells in healthy people across ages. These data also formed part of another study, on T cells of mothers and their children. That work adds: Each donor was one of three healthy Caucasian mothers or one of their six children. Slightly higher overlap, not significant, was seen in related mother-child pairs than in unrelated pairs.

The TCR was taken from a boy under 18 in good health. What was sequenced was blood.

In nucleotides, the CDR3 is TGTGCCAGCTCCCACAGGGGGATACAAGAGACCCAGTACTTC. This translates into CASSHRGIQETQYF. The V call is TRBV18, the J call TRBJ2-5; 8 bases are a match to TRBD1. The length of the CDR3 is 14 residues. The junction had 5 bases not matched to a gene; V was cut back by 6 bases and J by 2 bases. The germline CDR1 and CDR2 sequences are KGHSH and LQKENI.